The 3 T cell receptor beta chains presented below share a single source sample, sequenced in a study of Tregs in tolerant kidney transplant recipients (dated by TCRdb to the late 2010s). The library was obtained by the immunoSEQ multiplex PCR assay. As stored in TCRdb, this immuneACCESS dataset retains in-frame rearrangements with V and J assigned. A fraction of the clones does not appear; measured against another copy, unresolved V genes explain less than half of the discrepancy, and the remainder lacks a known reason. The sample table on file contains 25,000 to 35,000 clones. The top ten constitute more than 6.5% of the sample. The time point tag for this specimen amounts to: blood sample drawn before combined kidney and bone marrow transplant. The sequencing used CD8+ T cells from blood, collected before the transplant. All receptors come from a human donor who received a combined kidney and bone marrow transplant.

Concerning this clone itself: The read falls 3 residues short of the CDR3 end, and the missing part is taken from the germline J gene. The chain is built from TRBV18 and TRBJ2-1, with 7 nucleotides matching TRBD2. Trimming removed 4 bases from V and 3 bases from J; junction bases left unmatched: 18. The CDR3 totals 19 residues. Per the germline V gene, CDR1 is KGHSH and CDR2 is LQKENI. Incomplete CDR3 DNA: TGTGCCAGCTCACGTGCGGGCGGGAGATCCGACGGGGACTACAATGAG. This sequence encodes CASSRAGGRSDGDYNE. The entire CDR3 protein is CASSRAGGRSDGDYNEQFF. Full variable domain (outside the CDR3, taken from reference TRBV18 and TRBJ2-1): NAGVMQNPRHLVRRRGQEARLRCSPMKGHSHVYWYRQLPEEGLKFMVYLQKENIIDESGMPKERFSAEFPKEGPSILRIQQVVRGDSAAYFCASSRAGGRSDGDYNEQFFGPGTRLTVL.

In the case of this clone: The DNA ends 3 residues before the CDR3 does, and the rest of the CDR3 is filled in from the germline J gene. This rearrangement joins TRBV5-1 to TRBJ2-7, with 7 bases identical to TRBD1. This CDR3 contains 16 residues. The V segment lost 4 bases and the J segment 0 bases; nucleotides outside the gene matches: 10. Germline V gives CDR1 SGHRS, CDR2 YFSETQ. The CDR3 bases that were read are TGCGCCAGCAGCCCCTTGACAGGGACGAACTCCTACGAG. It yields the protein CASSPLTGTNSYE. The CDR3, in full, reads CASSPLTGTNSYEQYF.

As for this clone: Coverage ceases 3 residues before the CDR3 finishes, and the germline J gene fills in the end. This specimen includes other DNA sequences encoding the same CDR3. J is TRBJ2-7 and V is TRBV19; D remains unclear. Between the trimmed V and J ends, which lost 1 base and 3 bases, there was a span of 13 bases. The CDR3 contains 15 residues. Germline CDR1 is LNHDA and CDR2 is SQIVND (reference sequence). The DNA read from the CDR3 is TGTGCCAGTAGTATAGGTGCAGGAAGTGGCTACGAG. This encodes CASSIGAGSGYE. The CDR3 in full is CASSIGAGSGYEQYF.